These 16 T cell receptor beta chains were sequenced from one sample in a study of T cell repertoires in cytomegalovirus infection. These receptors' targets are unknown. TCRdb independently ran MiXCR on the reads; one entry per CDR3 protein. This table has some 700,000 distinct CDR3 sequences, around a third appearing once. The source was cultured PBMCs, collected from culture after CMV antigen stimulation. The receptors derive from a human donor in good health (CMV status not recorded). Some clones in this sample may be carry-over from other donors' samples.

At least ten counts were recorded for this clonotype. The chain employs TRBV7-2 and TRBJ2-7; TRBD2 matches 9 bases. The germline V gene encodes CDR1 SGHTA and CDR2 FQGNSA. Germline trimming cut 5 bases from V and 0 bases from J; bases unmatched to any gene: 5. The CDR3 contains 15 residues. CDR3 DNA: TGTGCCAGCAGCAAGACTAGCGGTAGCTCCTACGAGCAGTACTTC. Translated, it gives CASSKTSGSSYEQYF.

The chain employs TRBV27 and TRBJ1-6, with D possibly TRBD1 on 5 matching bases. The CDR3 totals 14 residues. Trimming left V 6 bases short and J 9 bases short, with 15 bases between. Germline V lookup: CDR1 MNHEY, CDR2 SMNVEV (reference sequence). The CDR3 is CASSTVGVGSPLHF. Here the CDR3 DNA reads TGTGCCAGCAGCACCGTAGGGGTAGGTTCACCCCTCCACTTT.

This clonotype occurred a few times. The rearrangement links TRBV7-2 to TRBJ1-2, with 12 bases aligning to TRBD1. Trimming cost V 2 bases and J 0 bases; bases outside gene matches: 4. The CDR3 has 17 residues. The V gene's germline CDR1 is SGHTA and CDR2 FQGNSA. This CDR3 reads CASSLKGQGAPNYGYTF. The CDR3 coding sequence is TGTGCCAGCAGCTTAAAGGGACAGGGGGCCCCTAACTATGGCTACACCTTC.

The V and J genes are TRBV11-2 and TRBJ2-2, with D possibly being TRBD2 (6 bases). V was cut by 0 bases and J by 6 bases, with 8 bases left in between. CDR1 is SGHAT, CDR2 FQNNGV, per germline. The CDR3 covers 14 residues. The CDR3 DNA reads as TGTGCCAGCAGCTTAGAGTGGGGGGCCGGGGAGCTGTTTTTT. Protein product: CASSLEWGAGELFF.

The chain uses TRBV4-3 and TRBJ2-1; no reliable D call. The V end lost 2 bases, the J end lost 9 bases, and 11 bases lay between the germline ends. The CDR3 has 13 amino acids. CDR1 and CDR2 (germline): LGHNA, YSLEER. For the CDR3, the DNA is TGCGCCAGCAGCCAACTGCGTAGAACTGAGCAGTTCTTC. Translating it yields CASSQLRRTEQFF.

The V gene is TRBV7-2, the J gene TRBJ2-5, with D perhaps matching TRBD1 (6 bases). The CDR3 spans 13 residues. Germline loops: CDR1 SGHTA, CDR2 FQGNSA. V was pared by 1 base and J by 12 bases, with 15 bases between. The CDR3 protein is CASSLGRQGPKYF. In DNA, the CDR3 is TGTGCCAGCAGCTTAGGGAGGCAGGGGCCCAAGTACTTC.

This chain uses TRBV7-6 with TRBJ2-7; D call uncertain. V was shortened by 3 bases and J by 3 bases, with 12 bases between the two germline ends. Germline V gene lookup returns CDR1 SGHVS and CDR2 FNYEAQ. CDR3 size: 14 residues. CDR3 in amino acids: CASSFEARSYEQYF. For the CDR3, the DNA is TGTGCCAGCAGCTTTGAGGCGAGAAGCTACGAGCAGTACTTC. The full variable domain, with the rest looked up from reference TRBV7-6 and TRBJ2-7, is GAGVSQSPRYKVTKRGQDVALRCDPISGHVSLYWYRQALGQGPEFLTYFNYEAQQDKSGLPNDRFSAERPEGSISTLTIQRTEQRDSAMYRCASSFEARSYEQYFGPGTRLTVT.

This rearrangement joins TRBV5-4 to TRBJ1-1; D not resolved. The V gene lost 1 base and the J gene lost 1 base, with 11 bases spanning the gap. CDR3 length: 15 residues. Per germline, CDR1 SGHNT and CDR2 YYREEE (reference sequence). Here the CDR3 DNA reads TGTGCCAGCAGCTTGTTATATTCCCAGAACACTGAAGCTTTCTTT. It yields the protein CASSLLYSQNTEAFF. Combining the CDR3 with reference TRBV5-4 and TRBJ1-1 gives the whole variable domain ETGVTQSPTHLIKTRGQQVTLRCSSQSGHNTVSWYQQALGQGPQFIFQYYREEENGRGNFPPRFSGLQFPNYSSELNVNALELDDSALYLCASSLLYSQNTEAFFGQGTRLTVV.

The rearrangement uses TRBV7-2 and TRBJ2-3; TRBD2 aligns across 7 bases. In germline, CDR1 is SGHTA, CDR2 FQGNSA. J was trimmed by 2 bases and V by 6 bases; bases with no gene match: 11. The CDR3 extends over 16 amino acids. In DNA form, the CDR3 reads TGTGCCAGCAGGGGGGGGGGTAGCGGTGACACAGATACGCAGTATTTT. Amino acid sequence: CASRGGGSGDTDTQYF.

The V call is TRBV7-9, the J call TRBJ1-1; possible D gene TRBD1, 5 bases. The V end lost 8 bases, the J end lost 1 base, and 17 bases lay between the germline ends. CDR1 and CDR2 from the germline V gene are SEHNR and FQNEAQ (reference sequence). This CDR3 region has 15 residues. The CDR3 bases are TGTGCCAGCCCTCCCCCCCAGGGCGGGAACACTGAAGCTTTCTTT. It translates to CASPPPQGGNTEAFF.

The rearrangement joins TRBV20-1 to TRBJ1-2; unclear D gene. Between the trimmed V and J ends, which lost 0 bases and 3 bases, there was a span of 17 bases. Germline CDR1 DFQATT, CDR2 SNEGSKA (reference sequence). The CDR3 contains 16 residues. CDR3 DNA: TGCAGTGCTAGAGATCCAAGACGCCTCGGCGACTATGGCTACACCTTC. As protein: CSARDPRRLGDYGYTF.

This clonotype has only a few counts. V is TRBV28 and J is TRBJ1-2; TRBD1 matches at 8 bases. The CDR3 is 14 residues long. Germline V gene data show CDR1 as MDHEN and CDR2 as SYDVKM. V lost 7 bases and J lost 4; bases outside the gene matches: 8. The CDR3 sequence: CASIRQGHGYGYTF. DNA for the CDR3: TGTGCCAGCATCAGACAGGGGCACGGCTATGGCTACACCTTC.

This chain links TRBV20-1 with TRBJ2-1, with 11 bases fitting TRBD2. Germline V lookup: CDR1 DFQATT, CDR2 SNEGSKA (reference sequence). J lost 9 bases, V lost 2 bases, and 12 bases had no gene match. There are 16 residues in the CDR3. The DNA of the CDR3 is TGCAGTGCTAGACCCCCTATAGCGGGAGGGCCTGTTGAGCAGTTCTTC. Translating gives CSARPPIAGGPVEQFF.

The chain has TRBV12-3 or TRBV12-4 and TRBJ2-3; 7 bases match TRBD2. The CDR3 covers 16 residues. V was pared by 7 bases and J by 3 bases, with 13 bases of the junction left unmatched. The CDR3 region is CASIGSGGGYTDTQYF. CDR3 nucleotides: TGTGCCAGCATCGGGTCTGGGGGGGGTTATACAGATACGCAGTATTTT.

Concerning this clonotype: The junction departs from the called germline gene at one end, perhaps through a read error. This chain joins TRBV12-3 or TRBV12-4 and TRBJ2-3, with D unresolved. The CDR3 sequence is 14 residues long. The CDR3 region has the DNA TGTGCCGGCAGTCCGACCAGAAGCACAGATACGCAGTATTTT. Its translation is CAGSPTRSTDTQYF.

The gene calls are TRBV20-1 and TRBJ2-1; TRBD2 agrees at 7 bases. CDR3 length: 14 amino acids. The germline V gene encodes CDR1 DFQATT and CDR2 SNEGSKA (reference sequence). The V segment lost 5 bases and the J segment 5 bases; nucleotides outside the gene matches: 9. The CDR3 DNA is TGCAGTGCTCCGCTAGCGGAGGGGAACAATGAGCAGTTCTTC. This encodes CSAPLAEGNNEQFF.